The rows below give T cell receptor beta chains drawn from one sample of a study of blood T cell repertoires in COVID-19. Assay: immunoSEQ multiplex PCR; the TCRdb copy retains only in-frame clones and omits some. The sample lists some 490,000 clones, roughly nine tenths occurring once. Source material: PBMCs or T cells enriched from blood (not recorded which). The source of these receptors is a woman aged 55-69 years who had recovered from COVID-19. Both conserved end residues are part of each CDR3. D genes are given only for firm matches. Clone size, where shown, is once, few, many, or a class for clones that have expanded.

>TRBV27|TRBJ1-5|.|.
TGTGCCAGCAGAAAACTAAACTTACAAGGATCCAATCAGCCCCAGCATTTT
CASRKLNLQGSNQPQHF
>TRBV15|TRBJ1-2|.|.
TGTGCCACCAGCAGAGATTACCTAAACTATGGCTACACCTTC
CATSRDYLNYGYTF
>TRBV28|TRBJ2-3|TRBD2|.
TGTGCCAGCAGTTCGCTTTCATTTCTAGCGGGGGGTCAAGATACGCAGTATTTT
CASSSLSFLAGGQDTQYF
>TRBV9|TRBJ1-3|TRBD1|.
TGTGCCAGCAGCGTTACCGGGACAGCAAACTCTGGAAACACCATATATTTT
CASSVTGTANSGNTIYF
>TRBV4-1|TRBJ1-1|TRBD1|.
TGCGCCAGCAGCTACTGGGGGACAGGGAAATCTTTCTTT
CASSYWGTGKSFF
>TRBV30|TRBJ1-3|.|.
TGTGCCTGGAGTGTAAGCGCCTCTGGAAACACCATATATTTT
CAWSVSASGNTIYF
>TRBV4-1|TRBJ1-5|TRBD1|.
TGCGCCAGCAGCCAAGCCCTCGGAGCGACCGGACAGGGCAATCAGCCCCAGCATTTT
CASSQALGATGQGNQPQHF
>TRBV6-5|TRBJ1-6|TRBD1|.
TGTGCCAGCAGCCCGACAGGGAGGTCACCCCTCCACTTT
CASSPTGRSPLHF
>TRBV10-3|TRBJ2-2|TRBD1|.
TGTGCCATAACAGGGGGCGACACCGGGGAGCTGTTTTTT
CAITGGDTGELFF
>TRBV19|TRBJ1-4|.|.
TGTGCCAGTCGACAGGAGAGCCTCAGGGGTGAAAAACTGTTTTTT
CASRQESLRGEKLFF
>TRBV27|TRBJ1-6|TRBD1|.
TGTGCCAGCAGTTTATTGGGACAGAATTCACCCCTCCACTTT
CASSLLGQNSPLHF
>TRBV18|TRBJ2-3|TRBD1|.
TGTGCCAGCTCACCTTTCCGGGACAGTCGCACAGATACGCAGTATTTT
CASSPFRDSRTDTQYF
>TRBV5-1|TRBJ2-7|TRBD2|.
TGCGCCAGCAGCTTGGGACTAGCAAACGAGCAGTACTTC
CASSLGLANEQYF
>TRBV5-1|TRBJ2-3|.|.
TGCGCCAGCAGTCTTGGGATAGGGGGTACGCAGTATTTT
CASSLGIGGTQYF
>TRBV5-1|TRBJ2-1|TRBD2|.
TGCGCCAGCGGCCTGACTAGCGGGGGATCCTCCGGCTCCTACAATGAGCAGTTCTTC
CASGLTSGGSSGSYNEQFF
>TRBV19|TRBJ1-5|.|.
TGTGCCAGTAGTATGGGGCAGGGTTACCAGCCCCAGCATTTT
CASSMGQGYQPQHF
>TRBV3-1/TRBV3-2|TRBJ2-2|TRBD2|.
TGTGCCAGCAGCCAAGATTCCAGCGGGGGGGCGGCCGGGGAGCTGTTTTTT
CASSQDSSGGAAGELFF
>TRBV10-3|TRBJ1-1|.|.
TGTGCCATCAGGACGCCCGGGACTGAAGCTTTCTTT
CAIRTPGTEAFF
>TRBV10-3|TRBJ2-3|TRBD1|once
TGTGCCATTGCCGGGACAGGGTACACAGATACGCAGTATTTT
CAIAGTGYTDTQYF
>TRBV11-2|TRBJ2-3|TRBD2|.
TGTGCCAGCAGCGTTCTAGCGGGGGGGCCCAATCGTGCAGATACGCAGTATTTT
CASSVLAGGPNRADTQYF
>TRBV9|TRBJ1-3|TRBD1|.
TGTGCCAGCAGCGTAACAGGGGGGGCTGGCTCGGGAAACACCATATATTTT
CASSVTGGAGSGNTIYF
>TRBV24-1|TRBJ1-2|TRBD1|.
TGTGCCACCAGTGGGGGGGGCAGGGGGCTTCATGGCTACACCTTC
CATSGGGRGLHGYTF
>TRBV7-2|TRBJ1-2|.|.
TGTGCCAGCAGCTCAACCCGCGAGCAGGGCAACTATGGCTACACCTTC
CASSSTREQGNYGYTF
>TRBV19|TRBJ1-6|TRBD1|.
TGTGGGACAGGCAGCTCCTATAATTCACCCCTCCACTTT
CGTGSSYNSPLHF
>TRBV6-5|TRBJ2-3|TRBD1|.
TGTGCCAGCAGAGATCCCGGGACAGTTCGTACGCAGTATTTT
CASRDPGTVRTQYF
>TRBV6-1|TRBJ1-2|.|.
TGTGCCAGCAGTGAAGCCCCAGGGGATCACTATGGCTACACCTTC
CASSEAPGDHYGYTF
>TRBV7-8|TRBJ1-3|.|few
TGTGCCAGCAGCTCGGGACTCCCCTTATATTTT
CASSSGLPLYF
>TRBV15|TRBJ2-6|TRBD1|.
TGTGCCACCAGCGGGACAGGGGACGGGGCCAACGTCCTGACTTTC
CATSGTGDGANVLTF
>TRBV5-1|TRBJ2-3|TRBD2|.
TGCGCCAGCAGCTTGGCCAGCGGGGGGGTGGCAGATACGCAGTATTTT
CASSLASGGVADTQYF
>TRBV28|TRBJ1-1|.|.
TGTGCCAGCAGTTCGGACAGCCTTGGGAACACTGAAGCTTTCTTT
CASSSDSLGNTEAFF
>TRBV5-1|TRBJ2-5|.|.
TGCGCCAGCAGCTTGGGAGGACTGCAAGAGACCCAGTACTTC
CASSLGGLQETQYF